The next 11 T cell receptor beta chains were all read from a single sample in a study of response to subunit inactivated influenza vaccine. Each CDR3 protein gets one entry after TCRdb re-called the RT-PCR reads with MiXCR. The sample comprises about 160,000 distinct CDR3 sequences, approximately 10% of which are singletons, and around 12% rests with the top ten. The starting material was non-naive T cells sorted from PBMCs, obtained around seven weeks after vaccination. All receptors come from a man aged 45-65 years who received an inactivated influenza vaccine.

The DNA for the CDR3 is TGTGCCAGCAGCCCGGGCCCGGGCGAGCAGTACTTC. Its translation: CASSPGPGEQYF. The chain is built from TRBV5-6 and TRBJ2-7; no reliable D call. Trimming stripped 4 bases from V and 6 bases from J, with 11 bases between. Looked up from germline, CDR1 is SGHDT and CDR2 is YYEEEE. This CDR3 contains 12 residues. Full variable domain (remainder filled in from reference TRBV5-6 and TRBJ2-7): DAGVTQSPTHLIKTRGQQVTLRCSPKSGHDTVSWYQQALGQGPQFIFQYYEEEERQRGNFPDRFSGHQFPNYSSELNVNALLLGDSALYLCASSPGPGEQYFGPGTRLTVT.

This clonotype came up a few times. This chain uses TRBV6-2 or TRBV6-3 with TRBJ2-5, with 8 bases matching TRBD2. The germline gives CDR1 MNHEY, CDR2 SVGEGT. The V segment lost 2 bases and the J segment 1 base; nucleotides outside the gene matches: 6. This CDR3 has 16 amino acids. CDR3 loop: CASSYRLAGSQETQYF. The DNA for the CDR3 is TGTGCCAGCAGTTACCGGTTAGCGGGGAGCCAAGAGACCCAGTACTTC.

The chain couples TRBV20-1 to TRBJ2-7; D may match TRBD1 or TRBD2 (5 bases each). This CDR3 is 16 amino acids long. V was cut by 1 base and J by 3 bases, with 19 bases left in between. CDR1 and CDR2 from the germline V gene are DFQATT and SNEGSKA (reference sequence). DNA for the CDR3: TGCAGTGCTAGAGTTCCCTCCGGGACCGCCGTCTACGAGCAGTACTTC. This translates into CSARVPSGTAVYEQYF.

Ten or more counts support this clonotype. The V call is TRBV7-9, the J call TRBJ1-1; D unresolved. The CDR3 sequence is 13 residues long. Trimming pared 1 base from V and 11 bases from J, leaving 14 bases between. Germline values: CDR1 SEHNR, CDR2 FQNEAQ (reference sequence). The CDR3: CASSLGETVRAFF. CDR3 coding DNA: TGTGCCAGCAGCTTAGGGGAGACGGTGCGGGCTTTCTTT.

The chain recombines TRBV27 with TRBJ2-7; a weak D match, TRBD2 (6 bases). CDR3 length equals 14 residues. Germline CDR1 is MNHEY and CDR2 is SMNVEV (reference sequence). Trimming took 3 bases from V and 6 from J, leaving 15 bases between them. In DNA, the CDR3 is TGTGCCAGCAGTTTTGAGGGGAGGTGGTCCGAGCAGTACTTC. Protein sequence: CASSFEGRWSEQYF.

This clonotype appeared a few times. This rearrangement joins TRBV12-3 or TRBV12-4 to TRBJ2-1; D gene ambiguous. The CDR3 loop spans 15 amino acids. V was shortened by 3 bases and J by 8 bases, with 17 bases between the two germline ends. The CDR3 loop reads CASSFSVRSGDEQFF. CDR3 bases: TGTGCCAGCAGTTTCAGCGTCCGTTCAGGCGATGAGCAGTTCTTC.

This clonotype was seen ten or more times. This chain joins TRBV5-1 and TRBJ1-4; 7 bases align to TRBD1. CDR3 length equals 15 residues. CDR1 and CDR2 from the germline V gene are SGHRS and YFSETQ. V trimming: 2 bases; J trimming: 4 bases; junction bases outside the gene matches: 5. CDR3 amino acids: CASSFTGQSNEKLFF. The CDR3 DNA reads TGCGCCAGCAGCTTTACGGGACAGAGTAATGAAAAACTGTTTTTT.

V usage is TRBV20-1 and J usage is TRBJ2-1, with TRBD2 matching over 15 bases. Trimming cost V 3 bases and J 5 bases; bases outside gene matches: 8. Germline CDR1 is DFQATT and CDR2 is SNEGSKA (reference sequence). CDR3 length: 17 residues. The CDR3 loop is CSARVMGLAGGDNEQFF. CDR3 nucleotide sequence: TGCAGTGCTAGGGTAATGGGACTAGCGGGAGGAGACAATGAGCAGTTCTTC.

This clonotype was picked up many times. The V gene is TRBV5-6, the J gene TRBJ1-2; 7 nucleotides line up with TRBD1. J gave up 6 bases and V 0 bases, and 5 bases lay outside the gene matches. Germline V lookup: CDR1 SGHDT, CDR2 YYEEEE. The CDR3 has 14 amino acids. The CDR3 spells CASSLDIGGDGYTF. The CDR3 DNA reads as TGTGCCAGCAGCTTGGATATAGGGGGCGATGGCTACACCTTC. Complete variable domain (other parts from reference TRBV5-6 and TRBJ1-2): DAGVTQSPTHLIKTRGQQVTLRCSPKSGHDTVSWYQQALGQGPQFIFQYYEEEERQRGNFPDRFSGHQFPNYSSELNVNALLLGDSALYLCASSLDIGGDGYTFGSGTRLTVV.

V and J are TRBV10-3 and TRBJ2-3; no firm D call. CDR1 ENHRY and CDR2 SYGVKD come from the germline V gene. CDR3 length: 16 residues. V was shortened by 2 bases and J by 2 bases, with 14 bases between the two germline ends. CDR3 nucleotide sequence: TGTGCCATCAGTGAGGCCCTAGGCACCGTCACAGATACGCAGTATTTT. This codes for CAISEALGTVTDTQYF.

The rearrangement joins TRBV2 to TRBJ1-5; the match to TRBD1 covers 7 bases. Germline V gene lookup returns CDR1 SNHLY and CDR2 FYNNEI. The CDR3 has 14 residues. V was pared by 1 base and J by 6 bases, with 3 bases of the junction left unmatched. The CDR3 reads CASSEVGGGQPQHF. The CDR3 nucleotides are TGTGCCAGCAGTGAAGTAGGGGGCGGTCAGCCCCAGCATTTT.